One T cell receptor (beta chain) is described in this entry. Generated by immunoSEQ multiplex PCR, the TCRdb table keeps only in-frame clones and is missing some. Of around 93,000 clones listed, roughly 92% are singletons. The V gene lost 3 bases and the J gene lost 7 bases, with 24 bases spanning the gap. Germline V gene data show CDR1 as ENHRY and CDR2 as SYGVKD. CDR3 size: 17 residues. This record belongs to a study of control samples from healthy donors and cancer patients. The receptor's source is a human donor in good health. The donor label of this sample is uncertain. Source material: blood. This chain joins TRBV10-3 and TRBJ1-2; tentatively, D is TRBD1 (5 bases). CDR3 nucleotides: TGTGCCATCAGTGACGAATCGATTCTCCGGGCTGGGGCTGGCTACACCTTC. It encodes CAISDESILRAGAGYTF.